The 24 T cell receptor beta chains presented below share a single source sample, sequenced in a study of T cells in localized non-small cell lung cancer. Profiled with immunoSEQ multiplex PCR; TCRdb holds only in-frame clones, not every one. There are fewer than 35,000 clones in the sample; more than 75% occur only once, and around 4.2% lies in the top ten. This specimen consisted of peripheral blood, obtained before any cancer treatment. Receptors were obtained from a male donor at least 60 years old with stage III lung adenocarcinoma.

This chain joins TRBV28 and TRBJ1-1; 7 positions agree with TRBD1. Germline V gives CDR1 MDHEN, CDR2 SYDVKM. The CDR3 length is 15 residues. Unmatched junction bases numbered 7, after V lost 6 bases and J lost 0 bases. The DNA of the CDR3 is TGTGCCAGCAGCCCTACCGGGACAGTGAACACTGAAGCTTTCTTT. Residues: CASSPTGTVNTEAFF.

The chain is built from TRBV7-3 and TRBJ2-2; 14 positions match TRBD2. The CDR3 has 17 amino acids. CDR1 SGHTA and CDR2 FQGTGA come from the germline V gene. J was trimmed by 4 bases and V by 5 bases; bases with no gene match: 6. This CDR3 reads CASSRTSGGLGTGELFF. As DNA, the CDR3 is TGTGCCAGCAGCCGGACTAGCGGGGGGCTCGGCACCGGGGAGCTGTTTTTT.

V is TRBV5-4 and J is TRBJ2-7; 8 nucleotides agree with TRBD2. The germline gives CDR1 SGHNT, CDR2 YYREEE (reference sequence). This CDR3 region has 15 residues. The ends lost 4 bases at V and 1 base at J; junction bases unmatched: 7. CDR3 in DNA: TGTGCCAGCAGCAAATGGGCTAGCGGGTCCTACGAGCAGTACTTC. Protein sequence: CASSKWASGSYEQYF.

This clone was detected a few times. The chain couples TRBV5-8 to TRBJ2-5; D remains ambiguous. Germline V lookup: CDR1 SGHTS, CDR2 YDEGEE. V was shortened by 0 bases and J by 2 bases, with 5 bases between the two germline ends. The length of the CDR3 is 13 residues. The CDR3 bases are TGTGCCAGCAGCTTGGGACGGCAAGAGACCCAGTACTTC. Translated, it gives CASSLGRQETQYF. Full variable domain (missing parts from reference TRBV5-8 and TRBJ2-5): EAGVTQSPTHLIKTRGQQATLRCSPISGHTSVYWYQQALGLGLQFLLWYDEGEERNRGNFPPRFSGRQFPNYSSELNVNALELEDSALYLCASSLGRQETQYFGPGTRLLVL.

V usage is TRBV7-9 and J usage is TRBJ2-5; 9 bases agree with TRBD1. In germline, CDR1 is SEHNR, CDR2 FQNEAQ (reference sequence). V shed 5 bases, J shed 4 bases, and the junction held 5 bases outside the gene matches. The length of the CDR3 is 14 residues. The CDR3 nucleotides read TGTGCCAGCAGCACCAACAGGGGGCTAGAGACCCAGTACTTC. Protein product: CASSTNRGLETQYF.

As to this clone: The sample has other DNA sequences that encode this CDR3 too. The CDR3 protein is CASSEHQQETQYF. The CDR3 DNA reads as TGTGCCAGCAGTGAACATCAACAAGAGACCCAGTACTTC. The rearrangement joins TRBV6-1 to TRBJ2-5; D is unresolved. The V end lost 2 bases, the J end lost 2 bases, and 6 bases lay between the germline ends. Germline V gives CDR1 MNHNS, CDR2 SASEGT. This CDR3 has 13 amino acids.

V gene TRBV2 combines with J gene TRBJ2-2, with TRBD1 as a possible D gene (5 bases). V lost 8 bases, J lost 0 bases, and 13 bases lay in between. The germline V gene encodes CDR1 SNHLY and CDR2 FYNNEI. The CDR3 is 15 residues long. The DNA for the CDR3 is TGTGCCAGCGGGGCAGTTGCAACGAACACCGGGGAGCTGTTTTTT. Its translation is CASGAVATNTGELFF.

The chain joins TRBV7-9 to TRBJ2-5, with D possibly being TRBD2 (6 bases). This CDR3 contains 15 residues. Germline lookup yields CDR1 SEHNR and CDR2 FQNEAQ (reference sequence). V was cut by 0 bases and J by 1 base, with 9 bases left in between. CDR3 amino acids: CASSLALAPQETQYF. The CDR3, as DNA: TGTGCCAGCAGCTTAGCGCTAGCGCCCCAAGAGACCCAGTACTTC.

This chain uses TRBV29-1 with TRBJ2-3; D perhaps matches TRBD1 (5 bases). This CDR3 region has 13 residues. V shed 1 base and J shed 7 bases, with 12 bases lying between them. The germline V gene encodes CDR1 SQVTM and CDR2 ANQGSEA. As DNA, the CDR3 is TGCAGCGTTGAAGTCAGGGATCAATATACGCAGTATTTT. Its translation: CSVEVRDQYTQYF.

The genes are TRBV19 and TRBJ1-2; the D is unclear. The V end lost 7 bases, the J end lost 3 bases, and 9 bases lay between the germline ends. The CDR3 is made up of 12 amino acids. Germline V gene data show CDR1 as LNHDA and CDR2 as SQIVND (reference sequence). The DNA for the CDR3 is TGTGCCAGTACCGAGGGAGACTATGGCTACACCTTC. Its translation is CASTEGDYGYTF.

This rearrangement joins TRBV28 to TRBJ2-3; 13 nucleotides match TRBD2. The CDR3 extends over 21 amino acids. J was trimmed by 0 bases and V by 3 bases; bases with no gene match: 15. Germline CDR1 MDHEN, CDR2 SYDVKM. The CDR3: CASSFPIGGLAGVSSTDTQYF. The DNA for the CDR3 is TGTGCCAGCAGTTTCCCAATTGGAGGACTAGCGGGGGTCTCTAGCACAGATACGCAGTATTTT.

The chain couples TRBV6-5 to TRBJ1-5; the match to TRBD1 covers 7 bases. This CDR3 has 14 amino acids. The V segment lost 6 bases and the J segment 1 base; nucleotides outside the gene matches: 3. CDR1 and CDR2 from the germline V gene are MNHEY and SVGAGI. The CDR3 reads CASRTQGSNQPQHF. The DNA of the CDR3 is TGTGCCAGCAGGACACAGGGGAGCAATCAGCCCCAGCATTTT.

This rearrangement joins TRBV19 to TRBJ2-1; 10 nucleotides line up with TRBD2. Germline CDR1 and CDR2: LNHDA and SQIVND (reference sequence). The trim removed 9 bases at V and 4 bases at J, leaving 12 bases unmatched. The CDR3 contains 16 residues. The CDR3 DNA reads as TGTGCCAGCGCCTCGTCGACTAGCGGGTTTTACAATGAGCAGTTCTTC. It codes for CASASSTSGFYNEQFF.

The CDR3 reads CASRGLAAVKQYF. As DNA, the CDR3 is TGTGCCAGCAGGGGACTAGCGGCCGTCAAGCAGTACTTC. The chain recombines TRBV6-5 with TRBJ2-7; TRBD2 matches 11 bases. CDR1 is MNHEY, CDR2 SVGAGI, per germline. V gave up 6 bases and J gave up 8 bases; unmatched junction bases: 6. This CDR3 contains 13 residues.

The chain uses TRBV2 and TRBJ1-5, with D perhaps TRBD1 (5 bases). The CDR3 covers 13 residues. The V and J ends lost 8 bases and 6 bases respectively, with 14 bases between them. Germline CDR1 SNHLY, CDR2 FYNNEI. CDR3 bases: TGTGCCAGCGGTCAAGGGGAGTTTCAGCCCCAGCATTTT. Its protein is CASGQGEFQPQHF.

This rearrangement joins TRBV9 to TRBJ2-5, with D possibly matching TRBD2 (5 bases). Germline V CDR1 and CDR2: SGDLS, YYNGEE. This CDR3 is built from 14 residues. V lost 3 bases and J 5 bases, leaving 14 bases between the germline ends. The DNA for the CDR3 is TGTGCCAGCAGCGGGTCGACCCGCGGGGAGACCCAGTACTTC. Translated, it gives CASSGSTRGETQYF.

V gene TRBV9 combines with J gene TRBJ2-5; D is undetermined. The V gene's germline CDR1 is SGDLS and CDR2 YYNGEE. With 0 bases removed from V and 2 bases from J, the gap between germline ends came to 5 bases. This CDR3 is 13 amino acids long. The CDR3 region is CASSVGPQETQYF. The CDR3 DNA reads as TGTGCCAGCAGCGTAGGACCTCAAGAGACCCAGTACTTC.

The chain combines TRBV5-1 with TRBJ1-1; 9 nucleotides match TRBD1. The CDR3 totals 15 residues. V was clipped by 8 bases and J by 1 base; unmatched bases: 9. CDR1 and CDR2 (germline): SGHRS, YFSETQ. The CDR3 DNA is TGCGCCAGTCAACAGGGGGCCACGAAGAACACTGAAGCTTTCTTT. Protein sequence: CASQQGATKNTEAFF.

The chain combines TRBV18 with TRBJ2-7; 8 nucleotides match TRBD1. With V trimmed by 5 bases and J by 8 bases, 8 bases remained unmatched. The CDR3 has 13 amino acids. The germline V gene has CDR1 KGHSH and CDR2 LQKENI. In DNA form, the CDR3 reads TGTGCCAGCTCATCAGGGACAGGTTATCAGCAGTACTTC. Its protein is CASSSGTGYQQYF.

This rearrangement joins TRBV18 to TRBJ2-7; 8 bases are shared with TRBD1. After removal of 3 bases from V and 2 bases from J, the junction contained 3 bases not matched to a gene. The CDR3 has 14 amino acids. CDR1 is KGHSH, CDR2 LQKENI, per germline. In DNA form, the CDR3 reads TGTGCCAGCTCACCTGTGACAGGGGCCTACGAGCAGTACTTC. It encodes CASSPVTGAYEQYF.

J is TRBJ1-3 and V is TRBV27; no reliable D call. Trimming took 2 bases from V and 4 from J, leaving 6 bases between them. CDR3 length: 13 residues. Germline CDR1 MNHEY, CDR2 SMNVEV (reference sequence). As DNA, the CDR3 is TGTGCCAGCAGTTTACAGAGAGGAAACACCATATATTTT. The encoded protein is CASSLQRGNTIYF.

The chain carries TRBV28 and TRBJ2-7; D gene unclear. The V end was cut by 1 base, the J end by 5 bases, with 9 bases between. CDR3 length equals 13 residues. CDR1 is MDHEN, CDR2 SYDVKM, per germline. CDR3 DNA: TGTGCCAGCAGTTTATCCCCAAGCGACGAGCAGTACTTC. Amino acids: CASSLSPSDEQYF.

The J gene is TRBJ1-6, the V gene TRBV5-1, with TRBD1 as a possible D gene (5 bases). V was clipped by 1 base and J by 9 bases, with 14 bases between them. This CDR3 contains 15 residues. Germline V gene lookup returns CDR1 SGHRS and CDR2 YFSETQ. This chain's CDR3 is CASSLSTGQSSPLHF. The CDR3 DNA follows: TGCGCCAGCAGCTTGAGTACAGGACAAAGTTCACCCCTCCACTTT.

The rearrangement links TRBV11-2 to TRBJ2-1, with D tentatively TRBD2 (5 bases). Germline V lookup: CDR1 SGHAT, CDR2 FQNNGV. V was trimmed by 3 bases and J by 8 bases, leaving 5 bases between them. The CDR3 loop spans 11 amino acids. The CDR3 loop reads CASSLRDEQFF. DNA for the CDR3: TGTGCCAGCAGCTTGCGGGATGAGCAGTTCTTC.